This T cell receptor beta chain came from a study of Ad26.COV2.S vaccination and SARS-CoV-2 variants. Study-wide background: The vaccine Ad26.COV2.S was put into the muscle once, or twice with 56 days between.

For this clone: No antigen is known for it.

Treatment defined: around 19 received Ad26.COV2.S at low or high dose, single or two shots; several received placebo; per-sample allocation not given. On day 63 after the first injection, vaccine and placebo recipients gave samples. V was trimmed by 2 bases and J by 2 bases, leaving 11 bases between them. The CDR3 spans 15 residues. The germline V gene encodes CDR1 MDHEN and CDR2 SYDVKM. The study, taken as a whole, reports: People who got the vaccine or the placebo had similar non-spike TCR breadth.

Profiling relied on immunoSEQ multiplex PCR, and the TCRdb table lists in-frame clones only, not all of them. The sample records some 410,000 clones, approximately 90% being singletons. The clonotype comes from a person between 18 and 65 years old who received the Ad26.COV2.S COVID-19 vaccine or a placebo. This specimen was peripheral blood, taken in a trial of Ad26.COV2.S vaccine versus placebo. The V gene is TRBV28, the J gene TRBJ2-3; tentatively, D is TRBD2 (6 bases). The CDR3 bases are TGTGCCAGCAGTTTACCGGACTATCTCACAGATACGCAGTATTTT. Protein: CASSLPDYLTDTQYF.